This T cell receptor beta chain was recorded in a study of a mutant IDH1 vaccine in newly diagnosed glioma. Study-wide background: Patients were pretreated with radiotherapy, temozolomide, or both, mostly both. General observations from the study: The authors found pseudoprogression apparently unrelated to changes in top peripheral T cell clonotypes. Across multiple MHC alleles, around 92% of patients had vaccine-induced responses.

Remarks on this clone: The antigen remains undetermined.

The CDR3 runs to 17 residues. The germline CDR1 and CDR2 sequences are MDHEN and SYDVKM. Trimming removed 4 bases from V and 4 bases from J; junction bases left unmatched: 12. The data were produced by immunoSEQ multiplex PCR, yet TCRdb's version contains in-frame clones alone and is incomplete. This sample has roughly 99,000 clones, with over 85% found just once. Time point noted: baseline, week 1 (first vaccination visit). Treatment described: pre-vaccination baseline after standard-of-care therapy. The study enrolled donors with new WHO grade 3 or 4 IDH1-mutant, ATRX-lost astrocytomas. The source was PBMCs, collected from a glioma patient treated with radiotherapy, temozolomide or both. The sequence derives from a woman in her forties or fifties with glioma. V is TRBV28 and J is TRBJ1-2; 10 bases fit TRBD1. The CDR3 DNA is TGTGCCAGCAGTTCCCCCGGGACAGGGGAAATGAGCTATGGCTACACCTTC. Translation gives CASSSPGTGEMSYGYTF.